This T cell receptor beta chain was sequenced in a study of T cells in women clearing cervical HPV infection. TCRdb's table, derived via immunoSEQ multiplex PCR, lists solely in-frame clones and lacks some. This sample lists over 15,000 clones; its ten largest clones have roughly a tenth. The sequence came from a woman between 18 and 70 years old with a cervical HPV16 infection that either progressed to CIN3+ or cleared (not recorded which). The sample was blood buffy coat.

The sequenced CDR3 bases are TGTGCCATCAGTGGAGAAACTCACGCGAACACCGGGGAG. Translating gives CAISGETHANTGE. The complete CDR3 sequence is CAISGETHANTGELFF. The chain couples TRBV10-3 to TRBJ2-2; D remains ambiguous. The DNA ends 3 residues before the CDR3 does, and the rest of the CDR3 is filled in from the germline J gene. Germline CDR1 ENHRY, CDR2 SYGVKD. V gave up 4 bases and J gave up 0 bases, with 12 bases separating them. The CDR3 is 16 residues long.